This entry describes one T cell receptor beta chain. Its specificity is unknown. This record comes from a study of T cells in narcolepsy. Study-level information: Enrolled donors included narcolepsy type 1 or type 2 patients and healthy controls.

The germline V gene encodes CDR1 MNHEY and CDR2 SVGAGI. The CDR3 length is 11 residues. V lost 6 bases to trimming and J lost 2 bases, with 3 bases between them. Broader study findings: Comparing one patient's CSF and blood CD4+ clonotypes highlighted HCRT- and TRIB2-specific autoreactive clonotypes.

Generated by immunoSEQ multiplex PCR, the TCRdb table keeps only in-frame clones and is missing some. This sample has some 30,000 clones, with 70% to 80% found just once. The clonotype originates from a human donor with narcolepsy. V is TRBV6-5 and J is TRBJ2-3; D is ambiguous. The sequencing sample was made of CD45RA- memory CD4+ T cells from PBMCs. The CDR3 bases are TGTGCCAGCAGATTCACAGATACGCAGTATTTT. This encodes CASRFTDTQYF.